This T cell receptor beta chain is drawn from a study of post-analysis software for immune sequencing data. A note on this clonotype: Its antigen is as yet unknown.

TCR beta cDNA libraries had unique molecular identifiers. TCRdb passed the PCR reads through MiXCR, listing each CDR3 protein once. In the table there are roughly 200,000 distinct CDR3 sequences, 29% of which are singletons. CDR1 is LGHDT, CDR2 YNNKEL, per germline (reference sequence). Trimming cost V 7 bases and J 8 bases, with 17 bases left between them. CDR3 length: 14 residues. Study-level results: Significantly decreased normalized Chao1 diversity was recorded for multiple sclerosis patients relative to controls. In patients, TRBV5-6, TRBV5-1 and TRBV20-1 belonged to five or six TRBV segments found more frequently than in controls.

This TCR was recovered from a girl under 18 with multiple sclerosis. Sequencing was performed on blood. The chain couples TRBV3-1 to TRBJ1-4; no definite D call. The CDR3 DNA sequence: TGTGCCAGCAACCTCCGTGGGTTCGGAGAAAAACTGTTTTTT. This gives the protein CASNLRGFGEKLFF.